This T cell receptor beta chain was sequenced for a study of T-cell memory formation after mild COVID-19. This CDR3 contains 13 residues. Between the trimmed V and J ends, which lost 3 bases and 4 bases, there was a span of 9 bases. This clonotype was seen a few times. Amplification by 5'RACE using constant-segment primers produced TCR alpha and TCR beta cDNA libraries that carried sample barcodes and UMIs. TCRdb ran MiXCR on the 5' RACE reads and lists one entry per CDR3 protein. The data show about 450,000 distinct CDR3 sequences, with less than 25% seen just once and roughly 14% held by the top ten.

The sequence was obtained from an adult woman who had mild COVID-19 (a few samples of this study predate the infection). Cell type and time point are not known. What was sequenced was PBMCs or a T cell subset sorted from them (not recorded which). This chain uses TRBV12-3 or TRBV12-4 with TRBJ1-1; no definite D call. In nucleotides, the CDR3 is TGTGCCAGCAGTTTCGGGTTAAGCACTGAAGCTTTCTTT. It encodes CASSFGLSTEAFF.